Below are 11 T cell receptor beta chains sequenced from a single sample in a study of T cell changes during pregnancy in multiple sclerosis. TCRdb's table, derived via immunoSEQ multiplex PCR, lists solely in-frame clones and lacks some. In the table there are some 40,000 clones, 90% to 95% of which are singletons. The starting material was CD8+ T cells from peripheral blood mononuclear cells, obtained in the third trimester of pregnancy. All receptors come from a female donor with multiple sclerosis, enrolled in a pregnancy study.

The rearrangement links TRBV9 to TRBJ2-6; D unclear. The ends were cut back, 3 bases at V and 0 bases at J, with 10 bases in the middle. Germline lookup yields CDR1 SGDLS and CDR2 YYNGEE. The CDR3 has 16 residues. The DNA for the CDR3 is TGTGCCAGCAGCGCCCCGCGATCCTCTGGGGCCAACGTCCTGACTTTC. It specifies CASSAPRSSGANVLTF.

This chain joins TRBV29-1 and TRBJ2-7; D may be TRBD1 (6 bases). Trimming took off 6 bases at V and 3 bases at J, with 15 bases between the two ends. CDR1 and CDR2 (germline): SQVTM, ANQGSEA. The CDR3 loop spans 13 amino acids. The CDR3 DNA reads TGCAGCGTACAGGACAGATCCAACTACGAGCAGTACTTC. Translated, it gives CSVQDRSNYEQYF.

The genes are TRBV15 and TRBJ2-1; D remains ambiguous. Per germline, CDR1 LNHNV and CDR2 YYDKDF (reference sequence). The ends were cut back, 1 base at V and 0 bases at J, with 13 bases in the middle. This CDR3 comprises 17 residues. The CDR3 region has the DNA TGTGCCACCAGCAGAGCGGCGAGCGCAAGCTCCTACAATGAGCAGTTCTTC. The encoded protein is CATSRAASASSYNEQFF.

The gene calls are TRBV11-2 and TRBJ1-2; 7 bases agree with TRBD1. Germline CDR1 SGHAT, CDR2 FQNNGV. V dropped 5 bases and J dropped 3; count of bases not matched to a gene: 12. The CDR3 has 16 amino acids. CDR3 protein: CASSDGTARKDYGYTF. The CDR3 region has the DNA TGTGCCAGCAGCGACGGGACAGCCCGGAAGGACTATGGCTACACCTTC.

This clone came up a few times. The V call is TRBV2, the J call TRBJ2-7; D is perhaps TRBD2 (6 bases). CDR1 is SNHLY and CDR2 is FYNNEI in the germline V gene. Deletions cut 6 bases from V and 2 bases from J, with 17 bases between. The length of the CDR3 is 15 residues. The DNA for the CDR3 is TGTGCCAGCAGCTACCGTGGGACTGGCACCTACGAGCAGTACTTC. Its translation: CASSYRGTGTYEQYF.

This sequence joins TRBV29-1 and TRBJ1-2; D is ambiguous. The CDR3 spans 12 residues. Germline values: CDR1 SQVTM, CDR2 ANQGSEA. V lost 8 bases to trimming and J lost 0 bases, with 10 bases between them. CDR3 sequence reads: CSSRGANYGYTF. Written as DNA, the CDR3 is TGCAGCTCCCGGGGAGCTAACTATGGCTACACCTTC. Supplemented by reference TRBV29-1 and TRBJ1-2, the full variable domain reads SAVISQKPSRDICQRGTSLTIQCQVDSQVTMMFWYRQQPGQSLTLIATANQGSEATYESGFVIDKFPISRPNLTFSTLTVSNMSPEDSSIYLCSSRGANYGYTFGSGTRLTVV.

This chain's CDR3 is CASSFPGQYNEQFF. The CDR3 DNA reads as TGTGCCAGCAGTTTCCCGGGTCAGTACAATGAGCAGTTCTTC. V gene TRBV27 combines with J gene TRBJ2-1; D ambiguous. Trimming pared 3 bases from V and 4 bases from J, leaving 10 bases between. This CDR3 region has 14 residues. Per germline, CDR1 MNHEY and CDR2 SMNVEV (reference sequence).

This sequence joins TRBV27 and TRBJ2-7; 8 nucleotides agree with TRBD2. Germline loops: CDR1 MNHEY, CDR2 SMNVEV (reference sequence). The CDR3 has 15 amino acids. V lost 6 bases, J lost 2 bases, and 9 bases stayed unmatched. The CDR3 loop reads CASRSGTRTTYEQYF. CDR3 in DNA: TGTGCCAGCAGATCCGGGACTAGGACCACCTACGAGCAGTACTTC.

The genes are TRBV4-1 and TRBJ2-7; TRBD1 aligns across 7 bases. The CDR3 consists of 15 residues. The trim removed 0 bases at V and 7 bases at J, leaving 9 bases unmatched. Germline values: CDR1 MGHRA, CDR2 YSYEKL. The CDR3 sequence: CASSQEGGLSWEQYF. The CDR3 DNA sequence: TGCGCCAGCAGCCAAGAAGGGGGCCTGTCGTGGGAGCAGTACTTC.

The chain recombines TRBV6-1 with TRBJ1-3; D gene unclear. Germline V gene data show CDR1 as MNHNS and CDR2 as SASEGT. V was shortened by 1 base and J by 0 bases, with 7 bases between the two germline ends. This CDR3 has 15 amino acids. CDR3 amino acids: CASSEGPSSGNTIYF. The CDR3, as DNA: TGTGCCAGCAGTGAAGGACCTAGCTCTGGAAACACCATATATTTT.

The gene calls are TRBV7-3 and TRBJ2-1, with TRBD2 as a possible D gene (5 bases). From germline, CDR1 is SGHTA and CDR2 FQGTGA. Between the trimmed V and J ends, which lost 2 bases and 7 bases, there was a span of 15 bases. The CDR3 has 15 residues. CDR3 in DNA: TGTGCCAGCAGCTTATCTGATAGAGGCGGGAATGAGCAGTTCTTC. Amino acid sequence: CASSLSDRGGNEQFF.